These T cell receptor beta chains were read from a single sample in a study of T cell responses to AZD1222 COVID-19 vaccine. Sequencing used immunoSEQ multiplex PCR; TCRdb keeps in-frame clones, though not all of them. The repertoire holds approximately 72,000 clones, with around 89% as singletons. The sample here was peripheral blood, taken 28 days after the second AZD1222 dose. Every receptor here comes from an adult who received the AZD1222 COVID-19 vaccine. The CDR3 runs from the conserved cysteine through the conserved F or W. Fields, in order: clone size, J gene, V gene, D gene, CDR3 length, CDR3 protein, CDR3 DNA. D genes are given only for firm matches. For some rows the clone size is stated as once, few or many, or as a class when expanded; others skip it.

>-|TRBJ1-4|TRBV27|-|15
CASSFSWDIGEKLFF
TGTGCCAGCAGTTTTAGCTGGGACATCGGCGAAAAACTGTTTTTT
>-|TRBJ1-5|TRBV18|TRBD1|14
CASSQTGGKQPQHF
TGTGCCAGCTCGCAGACAGGGGGCAAACAGCCCCAGCATTTT
>-|TRBJ1-2|TRBV5-1|-|13
CASSYPGYYGYTF
TGCGCCAGCAGCTATCCAGGGTATTATGGCTACACCTTC
>-|TRBJ1-6|TRBV7-3|TRBD1|14
CASSTDRGFSPLHF
TGTGCCAGCAGCACAGACAGGGGGTTTTCACCCCTCCACTTT
>-|TRBJ1-5|TRBV13|-|14
CASSGQGSNQPQHF
TGTGCCAGCAGCGGGCAGGGTAGCAATCAGCCCCAGCATTTT
>-|TRBJ2-7|TRBV19|TRBD1|15
CASSIDVTGGYEQYF
TGTGCCAGTAGTATCGATGTAACAGGGGGCTACGAGCAGTACTTC
>-|TRBJ2-7|TRBV6-6|TRBD2|15
CASSSPASGAYEQYF
TGTGCCAGCAGTTCCCCGGCTAGCGGCGCCTACGAGCAGTACTTC
>-|TRBJ2-1|TRBV19|-|17
CASSIFSVWGVQYEQFF
TGTGCCAGTAGTATATTCTCGGTCTGGGGGGTCCAATATGAGCAGTTCTTC
>-|TRBJ2-5|TRBV7-9|-|15
CASSLSQGYQETQYF
TGTGCCAGCAGCTTAAGTCAGGGGTACCAAGAGACCCAGTACTTC
>-|TRBJ2-6|TRBV28|-|15
CASGIPGAGANVLTF
TGTGCCAGCGGGATCCCAGGGGCTGGGGCCAACGTCCTGACTTTC
>-|TRBJ2-2|TRBV2|-|16
CASSEVPAGNTGELFF
TGTGCCAGCAGTGAAGTTCCCGCCGGGAACACCGGGGAGCTGTTTTTT
>-|TRBJ1-1|TRBV5-1|-|12
CASNYGNTEAFF
TGCGCCAGCAATTACGGTAACACTGAAGCTTTCTTT
>-|TRBJ2-4|TRBV11-3|-|12
CASSAGLWIQYF
TGTGCCAGCAGCGCGGGACTTTGGATTCAGTACTTC
>-|TRBJ1-2|TRBV18|-|15
CASSPLGQTNYGYTF
TGTGCCAGCTCACCACTGGGACAAACCAACTATGGCTACACCTTC
>-|TRBJ2-5|TRBV10-3|-|14
CAISPGENLETQYF
TGTGCCATCTCCCCAGGGGAGAACCTGGAGACCCAGTACTTC
>few|TRBJ2-1|TRBV5-1|TRBD2|15
CASSAGTSGIHEQFF
TGCGCCAGCAGCGCCGGGACTAGCGGGATTCATGAGCAGTTCTTC
>-|TRBJ1-2|TRBV11-3|TRBD1|16
CASSPRGASGLGGYTF
TGTGCCAGCAGCCCCAGGGGGGCGTCCGGGCTAGGTGGCTACACCTTC
>once|TRBJ1-3|TRBV5-4|-|17
CASSLSPGGFSGNTIYF
TGTGCCAGCAGCTTGTCCCCTGGGGGCTTCTCTGGAAACACCATATATTTT
>-|TRBJ2-2|TRBV2|-|15
CASSVGSANTGELFF
TGTGCCAGCAGTGTGGGCAGCGCGAACACCGGGGAGCTGTTTTTT
>-|TRBJ2-1|TRBV4-1|TRBD2|16
CASSQKGLAQYNEQFF
TGCGCCAGCAGCCAAAAGGGACTAGCCCAATACAATGAGCAGTTCTTC
>-|TRBJ2-1|TRBV5-6|-|14
CASSLLTGANEQFF
TGTGCCAGCAGCTTGTTGACGGGGGCCAATGAGCAGTTCTTC
>-|TRBJ1-6|TRBV7-3|-|14
CASSQNSYNSPLHF
TGTGCCAGCAGCCAAAACAGTTATAATTCACCCCTCCACTTT